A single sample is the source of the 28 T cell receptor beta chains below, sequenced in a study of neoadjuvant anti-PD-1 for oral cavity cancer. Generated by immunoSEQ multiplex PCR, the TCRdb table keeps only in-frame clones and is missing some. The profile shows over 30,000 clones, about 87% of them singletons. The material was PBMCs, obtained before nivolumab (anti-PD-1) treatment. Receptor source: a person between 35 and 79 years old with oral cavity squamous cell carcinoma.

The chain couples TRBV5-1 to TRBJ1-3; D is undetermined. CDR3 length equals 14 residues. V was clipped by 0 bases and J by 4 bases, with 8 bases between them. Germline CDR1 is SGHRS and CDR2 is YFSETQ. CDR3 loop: CASSLDSPGNTIYF. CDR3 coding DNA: TGCGCCAGCAGCTTGGACTCGCCCGGAAACACCATATATTTT.

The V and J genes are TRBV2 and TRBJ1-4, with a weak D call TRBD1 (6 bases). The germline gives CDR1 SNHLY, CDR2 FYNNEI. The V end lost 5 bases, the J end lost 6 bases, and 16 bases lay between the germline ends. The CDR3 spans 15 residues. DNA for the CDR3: TGTGCCAGCAGTAATTCGCGGGGGGCAGATGAAAAACTGTTTTTT. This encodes CASSNSRGADEKLFF.

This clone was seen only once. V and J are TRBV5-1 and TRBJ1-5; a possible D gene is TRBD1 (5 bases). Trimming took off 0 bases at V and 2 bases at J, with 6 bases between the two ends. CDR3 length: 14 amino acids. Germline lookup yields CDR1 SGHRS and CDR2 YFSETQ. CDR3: CASSLGGGNQPQHF. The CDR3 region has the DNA TGCGCCAGCAGCTTGGGAGGGGGCAATCAGCCCCAGCATTTT.

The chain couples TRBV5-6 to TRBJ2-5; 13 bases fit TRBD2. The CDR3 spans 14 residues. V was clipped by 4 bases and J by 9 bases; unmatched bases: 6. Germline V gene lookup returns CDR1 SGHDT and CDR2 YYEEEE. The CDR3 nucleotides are TGTGCCAGCAGCCCCGGGACTAGCGGGGCTCCCCAGTACTTC. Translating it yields CASSPGTSGAPQYF. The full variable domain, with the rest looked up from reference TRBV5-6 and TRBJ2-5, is DAGVTQSPTHLIKTRGQQVTLRCSPKSGHDTVSWYQQALGQGPQFIFQYYEEEERQRGNFPDRFSGHQFPNYSSELNVNALLLGDSALYLCASSPGTSGAPQYFGPGTRLLVL.

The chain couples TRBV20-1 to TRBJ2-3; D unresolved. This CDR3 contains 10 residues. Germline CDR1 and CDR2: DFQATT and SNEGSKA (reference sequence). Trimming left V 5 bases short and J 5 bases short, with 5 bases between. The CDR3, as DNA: TGCAGTGCTTCGGTAGATACGCAGTATTTT. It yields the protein CSASVDTQYF.

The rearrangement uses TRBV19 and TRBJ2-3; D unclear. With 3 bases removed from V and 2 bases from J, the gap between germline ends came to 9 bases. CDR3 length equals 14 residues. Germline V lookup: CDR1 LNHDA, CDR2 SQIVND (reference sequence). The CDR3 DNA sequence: TGTGCCAGTAGTATTCGGCAGATCACAGATACGCAGTATTTT. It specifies CASSIRQITDTQYF.

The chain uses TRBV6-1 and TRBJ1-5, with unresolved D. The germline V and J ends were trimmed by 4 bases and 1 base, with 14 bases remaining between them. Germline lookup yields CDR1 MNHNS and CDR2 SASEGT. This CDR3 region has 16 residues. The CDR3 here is CASSGWTDGSNQPQHF. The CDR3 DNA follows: TGTGCCAGCAGTGGTTGGACGGATGGGAGCAATCAGCCCCAGCATTTT.

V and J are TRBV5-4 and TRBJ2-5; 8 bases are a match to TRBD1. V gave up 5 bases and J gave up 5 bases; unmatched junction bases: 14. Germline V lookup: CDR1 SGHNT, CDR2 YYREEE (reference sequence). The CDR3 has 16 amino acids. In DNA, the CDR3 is TGTGCCAGCAGACCTGGGGGACAGGCCATCGGGGAGACCCAGTACTTC. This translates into CASRPGGQAIGETQYF.

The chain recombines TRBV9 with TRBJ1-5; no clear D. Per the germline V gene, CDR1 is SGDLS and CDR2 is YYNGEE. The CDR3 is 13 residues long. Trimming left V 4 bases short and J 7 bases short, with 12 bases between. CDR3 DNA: TGTGCCAGCAGCCGGTTCTCGGGGCAGCCCCAGCATTTT. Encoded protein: CASSRFSGQPQHF.

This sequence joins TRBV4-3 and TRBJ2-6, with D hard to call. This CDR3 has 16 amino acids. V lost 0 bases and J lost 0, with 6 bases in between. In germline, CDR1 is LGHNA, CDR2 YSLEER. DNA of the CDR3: TGCGCCAGCAGCCAAGAACAGAGCTCTGGGGCCAACGTCCTGACTTTC. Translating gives CASSQEQSSGANVLTF.

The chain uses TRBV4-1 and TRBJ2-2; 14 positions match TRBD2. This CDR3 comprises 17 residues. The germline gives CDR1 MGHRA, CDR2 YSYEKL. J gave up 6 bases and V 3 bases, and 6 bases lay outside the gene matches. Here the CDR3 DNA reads TGCGCCAGCAGCCAGGGACTAGCGGGGGAAAGGGCCGGGGAGCTGTTTTTT. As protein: CASSQGLAGERAGELFF.

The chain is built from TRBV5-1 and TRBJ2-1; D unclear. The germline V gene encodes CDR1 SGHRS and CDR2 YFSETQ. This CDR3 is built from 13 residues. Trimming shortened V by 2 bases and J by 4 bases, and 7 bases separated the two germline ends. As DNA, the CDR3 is TGCGCCAGCAGCTTCCGGATATACAATGAGCAGTTCTTC. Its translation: CASSFRIYNEQFF. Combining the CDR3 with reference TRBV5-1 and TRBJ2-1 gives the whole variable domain KAGVTQTPRYLIKTRGQQVTLSCSPISGHRSVSWYQQTPGQGLQFLFEYFSETQRNKGNFPGRFSGRQFSNSRSEMNVSTLELGDSALYLCASSFRIYNEQFFGPGTRLTVL.

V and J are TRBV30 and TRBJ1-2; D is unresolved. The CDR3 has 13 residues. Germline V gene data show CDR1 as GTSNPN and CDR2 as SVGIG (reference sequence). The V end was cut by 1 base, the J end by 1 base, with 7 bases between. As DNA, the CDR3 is TGTGCCTGGAGTGCGGACCTTAACTATGGCTACACCTTC. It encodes CAWSADLNYGYTF.

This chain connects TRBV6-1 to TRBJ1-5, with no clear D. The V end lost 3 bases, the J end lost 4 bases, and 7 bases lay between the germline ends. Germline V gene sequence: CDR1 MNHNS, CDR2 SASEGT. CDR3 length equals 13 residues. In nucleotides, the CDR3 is TGTGCCAGCAGTGAGAATGGGAATCAGCCCCAGCATTTT. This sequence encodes CASSENGNQPQHF.

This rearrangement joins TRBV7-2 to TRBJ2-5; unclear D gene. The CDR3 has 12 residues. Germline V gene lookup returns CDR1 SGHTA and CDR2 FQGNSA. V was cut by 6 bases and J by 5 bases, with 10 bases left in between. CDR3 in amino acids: CASRSVGETQYF. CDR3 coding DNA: TGTGCCAGCAGGTCCGTTGGGGAGACCCAGTACTTC.

DNA for the CDR3: TGTGCCAGCAGCTTATCTCCTCGGGATACGCAGTATTTT. Encoded protein: CASSLSPRDTQYF. The V gene is TRBV7-3, the J gene TRBJ2-3; D gene uncertain. CDR1 and CDR2 (germline): SGHTA, FQGTGA. V was shortened by 2 bases and J by 6 bases, with 9 bases between the two germline ends. The CDR3 extends over 13 amino acids.

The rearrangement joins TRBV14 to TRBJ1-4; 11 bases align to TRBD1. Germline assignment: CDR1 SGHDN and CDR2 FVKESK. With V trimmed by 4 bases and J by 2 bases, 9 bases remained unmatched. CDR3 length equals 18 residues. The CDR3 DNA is TGTGCCAGCAGCCTCCGCGGGACAGGGGGTACGACTAATGAAAAACTGTTTTTT. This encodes CASSLRGTGGTTNEKLFF.

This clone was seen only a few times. This CDR3 is CASSRREVDEAFF. The CDR3 DNA is TGTGCCAGCAGTCGTAGGGAGGTGGATGAAGCTTTCTTT. This rearrangement joins TRBV6-1 to TRBJ1-1; unclear D gene. The CDR3 has 13 amino acids. Trimming shortened V by 5 bases and J by 7 bases, and 14 bases separated the two germline ends. Per the germline V gene, CDR1 is MNHNS and CDR2 is SASEGT.

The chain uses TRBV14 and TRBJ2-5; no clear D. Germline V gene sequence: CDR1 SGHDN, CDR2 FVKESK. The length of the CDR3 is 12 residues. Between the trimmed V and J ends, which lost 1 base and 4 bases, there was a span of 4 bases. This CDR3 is CASSQGRETQYF. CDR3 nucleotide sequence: TGTGCCAGCAGCCAAGGAAGAGAGACCCAGTACTTC.

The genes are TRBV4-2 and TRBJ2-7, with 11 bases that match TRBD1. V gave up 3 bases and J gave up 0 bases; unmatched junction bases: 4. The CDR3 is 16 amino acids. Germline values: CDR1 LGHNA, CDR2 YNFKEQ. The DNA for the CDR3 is TGTGCCAGCAGCCAGCGCGGGACAGGGGGCTCCTACGAGCAGTACTTC. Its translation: CASSQRGTGGSYEQYF.

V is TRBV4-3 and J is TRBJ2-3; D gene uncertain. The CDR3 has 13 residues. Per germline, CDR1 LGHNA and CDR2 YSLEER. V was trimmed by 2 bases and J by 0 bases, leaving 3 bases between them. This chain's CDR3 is CASSQTSTDTQYF. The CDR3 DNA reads TGCGCCAGCAGCCAAACCAGCACAGATACGCAGTATTTT.

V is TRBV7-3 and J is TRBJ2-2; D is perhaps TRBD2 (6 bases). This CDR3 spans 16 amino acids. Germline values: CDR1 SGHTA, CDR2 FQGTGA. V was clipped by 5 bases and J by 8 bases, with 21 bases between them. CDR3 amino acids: CASSQSPPGVAGELFF. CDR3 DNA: TGTGCCAGCAGCCAATCCCCCCCGGGGGTAGCTGGGGAGCTGTTTTTT.

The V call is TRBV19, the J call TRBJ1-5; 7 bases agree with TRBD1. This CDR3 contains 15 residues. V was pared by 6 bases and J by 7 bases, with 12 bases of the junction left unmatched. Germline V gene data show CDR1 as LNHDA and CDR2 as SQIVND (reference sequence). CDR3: CASSSVAGGRQPQHF. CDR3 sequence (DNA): TGTGCCAGTAGCTCCGTGGCAGGGGGTCGACAGCCCCAGCATTTT. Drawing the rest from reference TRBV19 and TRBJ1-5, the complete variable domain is DGGITQSPKYLFRKEGQNVTLSCEQNLNHDAMYWYRQDPGQGLRLIYYSQIVNDFQKGDIAEGYSVSREKKESFPLTVTSAQKNPTAFYLCASSSVAGGRQPQHFGDGTRLSIL.

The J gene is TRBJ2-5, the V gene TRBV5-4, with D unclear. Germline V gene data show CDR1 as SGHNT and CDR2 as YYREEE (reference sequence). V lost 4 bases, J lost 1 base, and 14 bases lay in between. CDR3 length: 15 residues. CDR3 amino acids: CASSRISYGQETQYF. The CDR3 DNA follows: TGTGCCAGCAGCCGGATAAGTTACGGCCAAGAGACCCAGTACTTC.

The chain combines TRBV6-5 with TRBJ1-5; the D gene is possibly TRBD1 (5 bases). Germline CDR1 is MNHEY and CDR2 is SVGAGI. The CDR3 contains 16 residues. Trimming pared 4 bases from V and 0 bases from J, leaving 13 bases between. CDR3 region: CASSFKGPYSNQPQHF. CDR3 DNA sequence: TGTGCCAGCAGTTTCAAGGGGCCCTATAGCAATCAGCCCCAGCATTTT.

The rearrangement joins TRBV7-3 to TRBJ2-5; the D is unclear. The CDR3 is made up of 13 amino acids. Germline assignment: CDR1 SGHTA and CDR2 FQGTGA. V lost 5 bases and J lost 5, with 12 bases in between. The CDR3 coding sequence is TGTGCCAGCAGCCAAGGGCCGCGGGAGACCCAGTACTTC. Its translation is CASSQGPRETQYF.

CDR3 loop: CASSPTGEETQYF. CDR3 nucleotide sequence: TGTGCCAGCTCACCAACGGGTGAAGAGACCCAGTACTTC. The chain has TRBV18 and TRBJ2-5; no firm D call. There are 13 residues in the CDR3. Per the germline V gene, CDR1 is KGHSH and CDR2 is LQKENI. V was pared by 2 bases and J by 3 bases, with 7 bases between.

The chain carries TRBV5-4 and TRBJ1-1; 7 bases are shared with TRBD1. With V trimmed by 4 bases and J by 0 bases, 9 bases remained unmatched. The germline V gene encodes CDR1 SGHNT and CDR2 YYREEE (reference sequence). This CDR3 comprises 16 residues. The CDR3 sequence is CASSTAGQSLNTEAFF. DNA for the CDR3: TGTGCCAGCAGCACAGCGGGACAGAGTCTGAACACTGAAGCTTTCTTT.